The rows below give T cell receptor beta chains drawn from one sample of a study of CD8 T cells in ankylosing spondylitis. TCRdb reanalysed the 5' RACE reads using MiXCR and keeps one entry per CDR3 protein. The sample comprises 130,000 or so distinct CDR3 sequences, 15% to 20% of which are singletons, and 30% to 35% rests with the top ten. The sequencing input was blood, either unsorted or a sorted T cell fraction (not recorded which). The receptors derive from a male donor with ankylosing spondylitis. Both conserved end residues are part of each CDR3. The D gene is left open where the match is weak. Rows give clone size only sometimes, using once, few, many, or a class for an expanded clone.

J | V | length | D | size | DNA | CDR3
TRBJ2-7 | TRBV28 | 14 | TRBD1 | NA | TGTGCCAGCTGTCCCCGGGACAGTTTCTACGAGCAGTACTTC | CASCPRDSFYEQYF
TRBJ2-1 | TRBV11-2 | 16 | NA | NA | TGTGCCAGCAGCTTAGCGGTGACAGGTCCCTACCTAGAGGAGTTCTTC | CASSLAVTGPYLEEFF
TRBJ1-4 | TRBV9 | 15 | NA | NA | TGTGCCAGCAGCGTAGGAGGGGCAACTAATGAAAAACTGTTTTTT | CASSVGGATNEKLFF
TRBJ1-5 | TRBV2 | 14 | NA | many | TGTGCCAGCAGTCCAGACAGGATGGTTCAGCCCCAGCATTTT | CASSPDRMVQPQHF
TRBJ2-1 | TRBV11-2 | 19 | TRBD2 | NA | TGTGCCAGCAGCTTAAACGGGTTTACTAGCGACGCTTCCTACAATGAGCAGTTCTTC | CASSLNGFTSDASYNEQFF
TRBJ2-7 | TRBV27 | 14 | NA | NA | TGTGCCAGCAGTTTATCAGGGGCGATCTACGAGCAGTACTTC | CASSLSGAIYEQYF
TRBJ1-5 | TRBV20-1 | 12 | TRBD1 | NA | TGCAGTGCGACAGGGACTAATCAGCCCCAGCATTTT | CSATGTNQPQHF
TRBJ2-5 | TRBV12-3/TRBV12-4 | 14 | NA | many | TGTGCCAGCAGTTTGAACCTGGGTCGAGAGACCCAGTACTTC | CASSLNLGRETQYF
TRBJ2-7 | TRBV12-3/TRBV12-4 | 14 | TRBD1 | NA | TGTGCCAGCAGACCGGGACAGGGAACCTACGAGCAGTACTTC | CASRPGQGTYEQYF
TRBJ2-1 | TRBV2 | 10 | NA | few | TGTGCCAGATCACTTCGGGAGCAGTTCTTC | CARSLREQFF
TRBJ2-6 | TRBV7-9 | 15 | NA | few | TGTGCCAGCAGCTTTGAGGGTTATGGGGCCAACGTCCTGACTTTC | CASSFEGYGANVLTF
TRBJ2-2 | TRBV12-5 | 16 | TRBD1 | NA | TGTGCTAGTGGTCAAAGGACAGGGGGGAACACCGGGGAGCTGTTTTTT | CASGQRTGGNTGELFF
TRBJ2-1 | TRBV20-1 | 15 | TRBD2 | NA | TGCAGTGCTAGGGTTAGCGGGAGCTCCTACAATGAGCAGTTCTTC | CSARVSGSSYNEQFF
TRBJ2-3 | TRBV29-1 | 14 | TRBD2 | many | TGCAGCGTCATGCTGACTAGCAACACAGATACGCAGTATTTT | CSVMLTSNTDTQYF